The 4 T cell receptor beta chains listed next were all sequenced from one sample in a study of prognosis after radiotherapy for stage I lung cancer. Starting from genomic DNA, TCR beta CDR3 was amplified through two-round multiplex PCR. The first round of PCR was done with primers that matched each TRBV and TRBJ gene. TCRdb redid the calling of the multiplex PCR reads with MiXCR, one entry per CDR3 protein. The table lists over 45,000 distinct CDR3 sequences, about 26% of them singletons. Sequences were derived from PBMCs, sampled before or after stereotactic body radiation therapy (not recorded which). All receptors derive from a donor aged 50 or older with non-small cell lung cancer.

This clonotype has at least ten counts. This chain uses TRBV6-1 with TRBJ1-5; D is unresolved. The CDR3 sequence is 14 residues long. Germline-derived CDR1 and CDR2 are MNHNS and SASEGT. V was pared by 5 bases and J by 1 base, with 9 bases between. The CDR3 region has the DNA TGTGCCAGCAGTCGCCTAAGGAGCAATCAGCCCCAGCATTTT. The encoded protein is CASSRLRSNQPQHF.

Comments on this clonotype: Sequence at one end of the junction differs from germline and may be a read error. The chain combines TRBV19 with TRBJ1-4; D perhaps matches TRBD1 (5 bases). CDR3 length: 14 residues. CDR1 LNHDA and CDR2 SQIVND come from the germline V gene (reference sequence). CDR3 sequence (DNA): TGTGCCGGTAGAAGACAGCAGACTAATGAAAAACTGTTTTTT. Translating it yields CAGRRQQTNEKLFF.

About this clonotype: A single base separates this from a much larger clone, so it may be a read error. The chain uses TRBV9 and TRBJ2-5, with D uncertain. V was cut by 3 bases and J by 4 bases, with 16 bases left in between. In germline, CDR1 is SGDLS, CDR2 YYNGEE. The CDR3 spans 15 residues. The DNA for the CDR3 is TGTGCCAGCAGCGCCTTACCAGGCGACGGAGAGACCCAGTACTTC. Amino acids: CASSALPGDGETQYF. Variable domain in full (rest from reference TRBV9 and TRBJ2-5): DSGVTQTPKHLITATGQRVTLRCSPRSGDLSVYWYQQSLDQGLQFLIQYYNGEERAKGNILERFSAQQFPDLHSELNLSSLELGDSALYFCASSALPGDGETQYFGPGTRLLVL.

For this clonotype: Relative to the germline gene, one junction end is altered; a read error may explain this. The chain couples TRBV7-3 to TRBJ2-2, with D tentatively TRBD2 (6 bases). This CDR3 region has 14 residues. The germline V gene encodes CDR1 SGHTA and CDR2 FQGTGA. DNA of the CDR3: TGTGCCAGCAGACCCGTCCCGGGTGGCGGGGAGCCGTTTTTT. It yields the protein CASRPVPGGGEPFF.